The sequence of this TCR beta chain was determined in a study of T cells in Graves' hyperthyroidism and ophthalmopathy. Across the whole study: Blood was drawn when the patient was first diagnosed and still untreated. General study results and limits: A 13 V-J signature model discriminated ophthalmopathy versus stable hyperthyroidism. The model predicted ophthalmopathy a median approximately 6 months before onset.

This CDR3 has 16 amino acids. From germline, CDR1 is DFQATT and CDR2 SNEGSKA (reference sequence). V was shortened by 1 base and J by 1 base, with 14 bases between the two germline ends. The authors obtained PBMCs from over 8 ml of fresh peripheral blood. The CDR3 regions of TCR beta were amplified from RNA transcripts. HTBI primers were the set used in a first-round RT-PCR of the TCR CDR3. TCRdb processed the multiplex PCR reads anew with MiXCR; each CDR3 protein has one entry. The sample contains 350,000 to 450,000 distinct CDR3 sequences, over 13% of which appear only once. About this clonotype: Its cognate antigen is unknown.

The V call is TRBV20-1, the J call TRBJ2-4; a possible D gene is TRBD2 (6 bases). Sequencing was performed on blood. This receptor was taken from a man aged 50 to 60 with Graves' ophthalmopathy. Written as DNA, the CDR3 is TGCAGTGCTAGAGCATACCGGGACTCGGCCAAAAACATTCAGTACTTC. It codes for CSARAYRDSAKNIQYF.